One and the same sample provided the 32 T cell receptor beta chains below, sequenced in a study of T cells in Graves' hyperthyroidism and ophthalmopathy. It was RNA transcripts that yielded the amplified TCR beta CDR3 regions. A set of HTBI primers served as the primers for a first-round RT-PCR of the TCR CDR3. TCRdb fed the multiplex PCR reads into MiXCR, producing one record per CDR3 protein. The data show more than 300,000 distinct CDR3 sequences, around 20% seen once. The sequencing sample was made of blood. The receptor set was obtained from a man aged 18 to 29 with Graves' ophthalmopathy.

Many counts were recorded for this clonotype. The gene calls are TRBV5-5 and TRBJ2-1, with 9 positions matching TRBD1. The CDR3 loop spans 14 amino acids. In germline, CDR1 is SGHKS, CDR2 YYEKEE (reference sequence). Trimming at V came to 4 bases and at J to 5 bases, leaving 4 bases not matched to a gene. In DNA, the CDR3 is TGTGCCAGCAGCCCTGGGACAGGGAACAATGAGCAGTTCTTC. Translation gives CASSPGTGNNEQFF. Filled out from reference TRBV5-5 and TRBJ2-1, the complete variable domain reads DAGVTQSPTHLIKTRGQQVTLRCSPISGHKSVSWYQQVLGQGPQFIFQYYEKEERGRGNFPDRFSARQFPNYSSELNVNALLLGDSALYLCASSPGTGNNEQFFGPGTRLTVL.

In its sample, this clonotype was seen a few times. This chain connects TRBV27 to TRBJ2-3; D could derive from TRBD1 or TRBD2 (5 bases each). The CDR3 has 15 amino acids. Germline loops: CDR1 MNHEY, CDR2 SMNVEV (reference sequence). Trimming removed 3 bases from V and 2 bases from J, with 12 bases in between. The CDR3 sequence is CASSFWDGPTDTQYF. CDR3 bases: TGTGCCAGCAGTTTTTGGGACGGACCCACAGATACGCAGTATTTT.

This rearrangement joins TRBV7-8 to TRBJ1-2; 7 bases are shared with TRBD1. The V gene end was trimmed by 1 base and the J gene end by 4 bases; junction bases not matched to a gene: 12. The CDR3 totals 17 residues. Germline lookup yields CDR1 SGHVS and CDR2 FQNEAQ. Here the CDR3 DNA reads TGTGCCAGCAGCTTAGTGCCCTTCACAGGGGTAAGCTATGGCTACACCTTC. Amino acids: CASSLVPFTGVSYGYTF.

This clonotype was recorded at least ten times. The chain recombines TRBV7-6 with TRBJ2-1; the D gene is possibly TRBD2 (6 bases). This CDR3 is 13 amino acids long. V lost 2 bases and J 15 bases, leaving 17 bases between the germline ends. Germline values: CDR1 SGHVS, CDR2 FNYEAQ. Written as DNA, the CDR3 is TGTGCCAGCAGCTTACTGGGGGACTCTTTACCGTTCTTC. Translated: CASSLLGDSLPFF.

This clonotype has at least ten counts. This CDR3 reads CASSTQAGHHEAFF. CDR3 nucleotides: TGTGCCAGCAGCACCCAAGCCGGGCACCATGAAGCTTTCTTT. The chain couples TRBV7-9 to TRBJ1-1; D is ambiguous. V lost 5 bases, J lost 7 bases, and 17 bases lay in between. Germline V gives CDR1 SEHNR, CDR2 FQNEAQ (reference sequence). CDR3 length: 14 residues. The entire variable domain, with the rest obtained from reference TRBV7-9 and TRBJ1-1, is as follows: DTGVSQNPRHKITKRGQNVTFRCDPISEHNRLYWYRQTLGQGPEFLTYFQNEAQLEKSRLLSDRFSAERPKGSFSTLEIQRTEQGDSAMYLCASSTQAGHHEAFFGQGTRLTVV.

This clonotype was seen many times. The chain has TRBV5-6 and TRBJ1-1; D not certain. The germline V and J ends were trimmed by 4 bases and 6 bases, with 16 bases remaining between them. There are 14 residues in the CDR3. Germline assignment: CDR1 SGHDT and CDR2 YYEEEE. The CDR3 region is CASSPGIQNAEAFF. Here the CDR3 DNA reads TGTGCCAGCAGCCCCGGGATCCAAAATGCTGAAGCTTTCTTT.

The chain links TRBV6-1 to TRBJ2-1; 10 positions agree with TRBD1. This CDR3 comprises 15 residues. Germline values: CDR1 MNHNS, CDR2 SASEGT. Unmatched junction bases numbered 5, after V lost 5 bases and J lost 4 bases. The CDR3 loop reads CASSRRQGAYNEQFF. The CDR3 region has the DNA TGTGCCAGCAGTCGCCGACAGGGGGCTTACAATGAGCAGTTCTTC.

Regarding this clonotype: A read error is possible here, since a much larger clone lies one base away. The V call is TRBV6-2 or TRBV6-3, the J call TRBJ1-2; 11 bases fit TRBD1. Germline V gene sequence: CDR1 MNHEY, CDR2 SVGEGT. The CDR3 extends over 12 amino acids. CDR3 amino acids: CTSRDRGNGYTF. The CDR3, as DNA: TGTACCAGCAGGGACAGGGGGAATGGCTACACCTTC.

Turning to this clonotype: Possible read error: a much larger clone is one base away. The V and J genes are TRBV20-1 and TRBJ2-7; 11 bases align to TRBD1. The CDR3 spans 14 residues. CDR1 and CDR2 (germline): DFQATT, SNEGSKA (reference sequence). CDR3: CGANTGTGGYEQYF. CDR3 bases: TGCGGTGCTAACACCGGGACAGGGGGCTACGAGCAGTACTTC.

This clonotype was counted only a few times. V and J are TRBV7-9 and TRBJ2-4; D may be TRBD2 (6 bases). This CDR3 has 16 amino acids. The V end lost 0 bases, the J end lost 11 bases, and 20 bases lay between the germline ends. Germline V lookup: CDR1 SEHNR, CDR2 FQNEAQ (reference sequence). CDR3 in amino acids: CASSLAGGRGNSVQYF. The CDR3 nucleotides are TGTGCCAGCAGCTTAGCGGGCGGGCGGGGAAATTCGGTTCAGTACTTC. The full variable domain, rest sourced from reference TRBV7-9 and TRBJ2-4, is DTGVSQNPRHKITKRGQNVTFRCDPISEHNRLYWYRQTLGQGPEFLTYFQNEAQLEKSRLLSDRFSAERPKGSFSTLEIQRTEQGDSAMYLCASSLAGGRGNSVQYFGAGTRLSVL.

The rearrangement joins TRBV9 to TRBJ2-1; perhaps TRBD2 as D (7 bases). The germline gives CDR1 SGDLS, CDR2 YYNGEE. V was trimmed by 0 bases and J by 4 bases, leaving 14 bases between them. This CDR3 spans 16 amino acids. In nucleotides, the CDR3 is TGTGCCAGCAGCGTAGAGGGAGGGGGTACGTACAATGAGCAGTTCTTC. This sequence encodes CASSVEGGGTYNEQFF.

The CDR3 protein is CATGGGDGNTIYF. The DNA for the CDR3 is TGTGCCACCGGGGGGGGCGATGGAAACACCATATATTTT. The chain couples TRBV10-3 to TRBJ1-3, with D possibly matching TRBD1 (6 bases). The CDR3 is made up of 13 amino acids. V lost 10 bases and J lost 3, with 13 bases in between. Per germline, CDR1 ENHRY and CDR2 SYGVKD.

This chain connects TRBV10-3 to TRBJ2-2; 8 positions agree with TRBD1. The length of the CDR3 is 15 residues. Trimming took 4 bases from V and 0 from J; bases not matched to a gene: 1. From germline, CDR1 is ENHRY and CDR2 SYGVKD. CDR3 DNA: TGTGCCATCAGTGTACAGGGGGCGAACACCGGGGAGCTGTTTTTT. It specifies CAISVQGANTGELFF.

This clonotype was seen many times. This chain connects TRBV28 to TRBJ1-1; 10 bases are shared with TRBD1. V shed 5 bases, J shed 1 base, and the junction held 7 bases outside the gene matches. Germline V gene data show CDR1 as MDHEN and CDR2 as SYDVKM. The CDR3 has 16 amino acids. DNA for the CDR3: TGTGCCAGCAGTCCCCCCCGGACAGGGGGGAACACTGAAGCTTTCTTT. This sequence encodes CASSPPRTGGNTEAFF.

Only a few counts were recorded for this clonotype. J is TRBJ2-1 and V is TRBV7-9; no firm D call. CDR1 is SEHNR and CDR2 is FQNEAQ in the germline V gene (reference sequence). CDR3 length: 15 amino acids. The ends were cut back, 1 base at V and 9 bases at J, with 16 bases in the middle. The CDR3 region has the DNA TGTGCCAGCAGCTTAGGCACTATAATTAGCACTGAGCAGTTCTTC. Its protein product is CASSLGTIISTEQFF.

In its sample, this clonotype was seen a few times. The genes are TRBV7-8 and TRBJ2-7, with D possibly being TRBD1 or TRBD2 (5 bases each). This CDR3 is 15 amino acids long. Germline CDR1 and CDR2: SGHVS and FQNEAQ. Trimming took 5 bases from V and 3 from J, leaving 17 bases between them. CDR3 coding DNA: TGTGCCAGCAGCCCCCGGGACGGGAAAAACTACGAGCAGTACTTC. This sequence encodes CASSPRDGKNYEQYF.

This rearrangement joins TRBV5-1 to TRBJ1-1; D unresolved. Trimming took 4 bases from V and 1 from J, leaving 11 bases between them. The germline CDR1 and CDR2 sequences are SGHRS and YFSETQ. The CDR3 spans 14 residues. The CDR3: CASSPKEWNTEAFF. In DNA, the CDR3 is TGCGCCAGCAGCCCGAAGGAGTGGAACACTGAAGCTTTCTTT.

This chain links TRBV28 with TRBJ1-4; D might be TRBD1 (5 bases). The CDR3 extends over 18 amino acids. The V end was cut by 4 bases, the J end by 3 bases, with 21 bases between. Germline values: CDR1 MDHEN, CDR2 SYDVKM. The CDR3 DNA reads as TGTGCCAGCAGTTCAACTTCCACTTACAGGCGTCCTAATGAAAAACTGTTTTTT. This translates into CASSSTSTYRRPNEKLFF.

This clonotype was seen at least ten times. The rearrangement joins TRBV2 to TRBJ2-4, with 7 bases lining up with TRBD1. Germline trimming cut 5 bases from V and 5 bases from J; bases unmatched to any gene: 3. The CDR3 spans 13 residues. The germline V gene encodes CDR1 SNHLY and CDR2 FYNNEI. The CDR3 sequence is CASSTGTENIQYF. The CDR3 nucleotides are TGTGCCAGCAGTACTGGGACAGAAAACATTCAGTACTTC.

This clonotype was recorded many times. The CDR3 region has the DNA TGTGCCAGCAGCTTGCTTGACAGGGACAACACTGAAGCTTTCTTT. It yields the protein CASSLLDRDNTEAFF. The chain joins TRBV5-6 to TRBJ1-1; 7 nucleotides match TRBD1. CDR3 length: 15 amino acids. J gave up 2 bases and V 1 base, and 5 bases lay outside the gene matches. Looked up from germline, CDR1 is SGHDT and CDR2 is YYEEEE.

The chain couples TRBV12-3 or TRBV12-4 to TRBJ1-5; 7 nucleotides align to TRBD1. This CDR3 contains 18 residues. V lost 2 bases, J lost 0 bases, and 10 bases stayed unmatched. The CDR3 is CASSLSGTDSYSNQPQHF. In DNA, the CDR3 is TGTGCCAGCAGTTTATCCGGGACAGACTCTTATAGCAATCAGCCCCAGCATTTT.

This clonotype was observed at least ten times. The rearrangement joins TRBV27 to TRBJ1-1; no definite D call. From germline, CDR1 is MNHEY and CDR2 SMNVEV (reference sequence). V was trimmed by 6 bases and J by 1 base, leaving 15 bases between them. This CDR3 spans 15 amino acids. CDR3 DNA sequence: TGTGCCAGCAGGCGAACGCCAGCTTCGAACACTGAAGCTTTCTTT. This gives the protein CASRRTPASNTEAFF.

This clonotype showed up just once. A much larger clonotype is one base distant, so this may be a read error. The rearrangement joins TRBV12-3 or TRBV12-4 to TRBJ2-7; 15 bases fit TRBD2. J was trimmed by 7 bases and V by 5 bases; bases with no gene match: 9. The CDR3 is 16 amino acids. CDR3 nucleotides: TGTGCCAGCAGTCCGGGACTAGCGGGGGGCCGGGGTGAGCAGTACTTC. Encoded protein: CASSPGLAGGRGEQYF.

This clonotype appeared many times. This chain connects TRBV12-3 or TRBV12-4 to TRBJ1-1; D not resolved. The CDR3 is 11 amino acids. V lost 3 bases to trimming and J lost 10 bases, with 9 bases between them. Here the CDR3 reads CASSLGEGAFF. CDR3 DNA sequence: TGTGCCAGCAGTTTGGGAGAAGGAGCTTTCTTT.

V is TRBV28 and J is TRBJ1-2, with 7 nucleotides matching TRBD1. J gave up 0 bases and V 4 bases, and 5 bases lay outside the gene matches. The CDR3 loop spans 15 amino acids. Per germline, CDR1 MDHEN and CDR2 SYDVKM. The CDR3 DNA sequence: TGTGCCAGCAGTTCCACAGGGGACACTAACTATGGCTACACCTTC. Protein sequence: CASSSTGDTNYGYTF.

The gene calls are TRBV7-9 and TRBJ2-1; D not certain. This CDR3 contains 14 residues. The germline V gene has CDR1 SEHNR and CDR2 FQNEAQ (reference sequence). Trimming shortened V by 3 bases and J by 10 bases, and 16 bases separated the two germline ends. Here the CDR3 reads CASSFQPEMGEQFF. CDR3 DNA sequence: TGTGCCAGCAGCTTTCAACCCGAAATGGGGGAGCAGTTCTTC.

The table lists this clonotype with many counts. The J gene is TRBJ2-1, the V gene TRBV7-8; TRBD2 matches at 7 bases. The CDR3 consists of 15 residues. Germline V lookup: CDR1 SGHVS, CDR2 FQNEAQ. V trimming: 1 base; J trimming: 9 bases; junction bases outside the gene matches: 9. CDR3 in amino acids: CASSLGPQRGSEQFF. The CDR3 DNA sequence: TGTGCCAGCAGCTTAGGTCCTCAGCGGGGAAGTGAGCAGTTCTTC.

This clonotype has a count of ten or more. The rearrangement joins TRBV7-8 to TRBJ2-3; no clear D. Trimming left V 10 bases short and J 1 base short, with 9 bases between. Germline loops: CDR1 SGHVS, CDR2 FQNEAQ. The CDR3 consists of 12 residues. In nucleotides, the CDR3 is TGTGCCACCCTGACTGGCACAGATACGCAGTATTTT. As protein: CATLTGTDTQYF.

This clonotype was counted at least ten times. This sequence joins TRBV24-1 and TRBJ1-6; TRBD1 matches at 8 bases. V trimming: 4 bases; J trimming: 9 bases; junction bases outside the gene matches: 1. CDR1 KGHDR and CDR2 SFDVKD come from the germline V gene. This CDR3 has 13 amino acids. This CDR3 reads CATSEDRGSPLHF. CDR3 DNA: TGTGCCACCAGTGAAGACAGGGGTTCACCCCTCCACTTT.

The V gene is TRBV12-3 or TRBV12-4, the J gene TRBJ1-2, with D unresolved. Trimming pared 5 bases from V and 8 bases from J, leaving 15 bases between. The CDR3 extends over 13 amino acids. The CDR3 region is CASSHQWTAGYTF. CDR3 DNA sequence: TGTGCCAGCAGTCACCAGTGGACGGCCGGCTACACCTTC.

This clonotype was counted only a few times. The genes are TRBV19 and TRBJ2-5; the match to TRBD2 covers 8 bases. Germline CDR1 and CDR2: LNHDA and SQIVND (reference sequence). V was pared by 6 bases and J by 2 bases, with 8 bases of the junction left unmatched. This CDR3 comprises 15 residues. The CDR3 bases are TGTGCCAGTAGGCCAGCGGGGGCCTATCAAGAGACCCAGTACTTC. Its translation: CASRPAGAYQETQYF.

This clonotype came up many times. The V call is TRBV12-3 or TRBV12-4, the J call TRBJ1-5, with 9 bases lining up with TRBD1. The trim removed 6 bases at V and 4 bases at J, leaving 10 bases unmatched. This CDR3 spans 16 amino acids. The CDR3 DNA follows: TGTGCCAGCAGCTTATCACAGGGGGCAGAAAATCAGCCCCAGCATTTT. Its translation: CASSLSQGAENQPQHF.